These T cell receptor beta chains were read from a single sample in a study of cytomegalovirus exposure and HLA in healthy donors. TCRdb's table, derived via immunoSEQ multiplex PCR, lists solely in-frame clones and lacks some. The sample records more than 110,000 clones, around 73% being singletons. Sequenced sample: PBMCs. All receptors come from a middle-aged woman in good health and CMV-seronegative. Both conserved end residues are part of each CDR3. The D gene is left open where the match is weak. Rows give clone size only sometimes, using once, few, many, or a class for an expanded clone.

>TRBJ2-3|TRBV5-1|TRBD2|NA
TGCGCCAGCAGCTTAGGTCGCGGGGGGGACACAGATACGCAGTATTTT
CASSLGRGGDTDTQYF
>TRBJ1-1|TRBV29-1|NA|NA
TGCAGCATATGCGGGGCGAACACTGAAGCTTTCTTT
CSICGANTEAFF
>TRBJ1-5|TRBV27|NA|once
TGTGCCAGCGCCCCGGGCGGGGCCGAAGCATATGGGAATCAGCCCCAGCATTTT
CASAPGGAEAYGNQPQHF
>TRBJ2-5|TRBV4-1|NA|NA
TGCGCCAGCAGCCCGGAGATTTCGGAGACCCAGTACTTC
CASSPEISETQYF
>TRBJ2-7|TRBV10-2|TRBD2|once
TGCGCCAGCAGTGAGGAGGCGGGGGGGACCTACGAGCAGTACTTC
CASSEEAGGTYEQYF
>TRBJ2-7|TRBV5-6|NA|NA
TGTGCCAGCAGCTTAGGACAGAGGAGCTACGAGCAGTACTTC
CASSLGQRSYEQYF
>TRBJ2-3|TRBV27|TRBD1|NA
TGTGCCAGCAGTTTCAACAGGGGGCTTGGCACAGATACGCAGTATTTT
CASSFNRGLGTDTQYF
>TRBJ1-1|TRBV5-1|NA|NA
TGCGCCAGCAGCGCCGGACAGATGAACACTGAAGCTTTCTTT
CASSAGQMNTEAFF
>TRBJ2-5|TRBV5-1|TRBD1|few
TGCGCCAGCAGGGCACAGGGGGCCCAAGAGACCCAGTACTTC
CASRAQGAQETQYF
>TRBJ2-3|TRBV5-4|TRBD2|once
TGTGCCAGCAGCTCAGCGGGGGGGAAGGATACGCAGTATTTT
CASSSAGGKDTQYF
>TRBJ1-5|TRBV15|TRBD1|NA
TGTGCCACCAGCAGAGATGGACAGGGCGTCCAGCCCCAGCATTTT
CATSRDGQGVQPQHF
>TRBJ2-5|TRBV6-1|TRBD1|NA
TGTGCCAGCCAAAGGGACAGACAAGAGACCCAGTACTTC
CASQRDRQETQYF
>TRBJ1-1|TRBV2|NA|few
TGTGCCAGCACTGAGGAGTCCCTGAACACTGAAGCTTTCTTT
CASTEESLNTEAFF
>TRBJ1-1|TRBV1|NA|NA
TGCACCAGCAGCCAAGTTTCCAGTTTTTCGAACACTGAAGCTTTCTTT
CTSSQVSSFSNTEAFF
>TRBJ2-1|TRBV7-8|NA|NA
TGTGCCAGCAGCTTAGCGCTTTCACAATCGGAGCAGTTCTTC
CASSLALSQSEQFF
>TRBJ1-1|TRBV19|NA|NA
TGTGCCAGTAGTGGGGAGGGACGGATCCTTCCTGAAGCTTTCTTT
CASSGEGRILPEAFF
>TRBJ2-2|TRBV7-9|TRBD2|NA
TGTGCCGCTCCCCCCCGGGGGCTAGCGGGCGGGGACACCGGGGAGCTGTTTTTT
CAAPPRGLAGGDTGELFF
>TRBJ2-6|TRBV19|NA|NA
TGTGCCAGTAGTACGACAGATAGAAACTCTGGGGCCAACGTCCTGACTTTC
CASSTTDRNSGANVLTF
>TRBJ1-3|TRBV11-2|NA|NA
TGTGCCAGCAGCCCGACAGACTCTGGAAACACCATATATTTT
CASSPTDSGNTIYF
>TRBJ1-5|TRBV5-8|NA|NA
TGTGCCAGCAGCTGGCCGGACAGAGACTATAGCAATCAGCCCCAGCATTTT
CASSWPDRDYSNQPQHF
>TRBJ1-4|TRBV19|TRBD1|NA
TGTGCCAGTAGCGACCGGGACAGGGTTAGTTTGAATGGTGAAAAACTGTTTTTT
CASSDRDRVSLNGEKLFF
>TRBJ2-1|TRBV5-4|NA|NA
TGTGCCAGCAGCTTATCCCCCGGTACCTACAATGAGCAGTTCTTC
CASSLSPGTYNEQFF
>TRBJ1-3|TRBV6-5|NA|NA
TGTGCCAGCAGTTACTCTACAGGGGGAAACACCATATATTTT
CASSYSTGGNTIYF
>TRBJ2-2|TRBV27|NA|NA
TGTGCCACCATAGCGGATACAACCGGGGAGCTGTTTTTT
CATIADTTGELFF
>TRBJ2-3|TRBV29-1|TRBD2|NA
TGCAGCGCAACACTAGCGGGGGAGACAGATACGCAGTATTTT
CSATLAGETDTQYF
>TRBJ1-5|TRBV4-1|NA|NA
TGCGCCAGCAGCCCCGGGGGTGGGGCTCAGCCCCAGCATTTT
CASSPGGGAQPQHF
>TRBJ2-3|TRBV7-8|NA|NA
TGTGCCAGCAGCTCGGGTTATCGCACAGATACGCAGTATTTT
CASSSGYRTDTQYF
>TRBJ2-5|TRBV7-8|TRBD1|NA
TGTGCCAGCAGCCTAACAGGGGAACAAGAGACCCAGTACTTC
CASSLTGEQETQYF
>TRBJ2-7|TRBV7-8|TRBD2|NA
TGTGCCAGCAGCCCCTCCCCGGGGGGTGCCTACGAGCAGTACTTC
CASSPSPGGAYEQYF